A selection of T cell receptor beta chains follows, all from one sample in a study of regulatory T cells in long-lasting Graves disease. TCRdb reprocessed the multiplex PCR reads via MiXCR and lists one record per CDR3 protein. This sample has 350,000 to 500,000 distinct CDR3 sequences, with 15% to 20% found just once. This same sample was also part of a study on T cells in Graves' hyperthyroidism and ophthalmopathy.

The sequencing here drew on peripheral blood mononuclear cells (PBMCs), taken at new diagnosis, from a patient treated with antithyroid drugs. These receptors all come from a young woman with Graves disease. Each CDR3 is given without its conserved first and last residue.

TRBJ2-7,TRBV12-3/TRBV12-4,ASSLRLAGARSYEQY
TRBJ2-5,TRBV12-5,ASGSTGGETQY
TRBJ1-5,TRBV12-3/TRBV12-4,ASSLSRWGDADQPQH
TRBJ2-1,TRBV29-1,SVLTGGNEQF
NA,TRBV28,ASSEVRGLAGDFNEQF
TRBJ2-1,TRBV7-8,ASSLAGTGVYNEQF
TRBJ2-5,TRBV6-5,ASSYGSLPNQETQY
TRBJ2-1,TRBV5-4,ASSRTGTGLGNEQF
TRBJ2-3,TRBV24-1,ATSGWDRGDTDTQY
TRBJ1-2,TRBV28,ASSLLRFFEVNYGYT
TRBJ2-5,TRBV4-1,ASSQDQGPVIGETQY
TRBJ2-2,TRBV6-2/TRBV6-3,ASNLTPGQEWNTGELF
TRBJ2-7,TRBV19,ASSIGSGIPKSYEQY
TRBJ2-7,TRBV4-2,ASSSFTGPYEQY
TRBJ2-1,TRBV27,ASSSRQGARVNEQF
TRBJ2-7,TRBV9,ASSANLRTGSSEQY
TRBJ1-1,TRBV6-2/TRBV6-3,ASSSDRSNTEAF
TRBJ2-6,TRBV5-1,ASSLESSGANVLT
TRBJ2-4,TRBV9,ASSVGTSGGQETRY
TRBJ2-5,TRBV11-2,ASTKFGAGAYQETQY
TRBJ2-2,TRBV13,ASSPRLEGRLF
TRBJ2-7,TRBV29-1,SVEDRGTGVYEQY
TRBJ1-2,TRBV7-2,ASSLEQGSYGYT
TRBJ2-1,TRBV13,ASSSRGGGNNEQF
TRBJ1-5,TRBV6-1,ASSEFAGSQH
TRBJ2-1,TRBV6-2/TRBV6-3,ASSRQGAYNEQF
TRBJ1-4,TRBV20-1,SARDKNDPQQEKLF
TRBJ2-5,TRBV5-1,ASSRGGSGNLHETQY
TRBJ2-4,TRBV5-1,ASSLDAKNIQY
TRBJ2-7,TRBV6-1,ASRGRASYEQY
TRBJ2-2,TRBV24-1,ATSGRDTGELF
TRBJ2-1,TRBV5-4,ASSLVAWSYNEQF
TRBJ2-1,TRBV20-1,SAGTSGRTYNEQF
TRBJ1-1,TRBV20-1,SAREGTGNTEAF
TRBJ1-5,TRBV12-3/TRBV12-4,ASSLQGLNQPQH
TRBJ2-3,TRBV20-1,SANSGSGTDTQY
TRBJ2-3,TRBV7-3,ASKRGGTDTQY
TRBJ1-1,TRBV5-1,ASMGNTEAF
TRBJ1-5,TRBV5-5,ASSLMADRTQH
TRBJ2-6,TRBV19,ASSIDGSSGANVLT
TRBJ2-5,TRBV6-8,ASRESGRGETQY
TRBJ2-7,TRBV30,AWSVLDLTYEQY
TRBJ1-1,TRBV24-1,ATRDRGLLDTEAF
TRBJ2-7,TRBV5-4,ASSYEREALYEQY
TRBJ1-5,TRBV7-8,ASSPNRGPQPQH
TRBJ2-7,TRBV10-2,ASSEFEQY
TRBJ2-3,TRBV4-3,ASSLYTGTSGRLADTQY
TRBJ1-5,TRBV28,ASSLEGAYQPQH
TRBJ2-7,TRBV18,ASSPSLESTLEQY
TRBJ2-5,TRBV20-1,SARARGGLAGAETQY
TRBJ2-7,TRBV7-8,ASSLGPSVVVDEQY
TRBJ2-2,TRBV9,ASSVLGSNTGELF
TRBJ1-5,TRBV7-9,ASSSNRDSSNQPQH
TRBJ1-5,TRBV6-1,ASSDTIGAYQPQH
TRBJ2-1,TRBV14,ASSQDRSGIYNEQF
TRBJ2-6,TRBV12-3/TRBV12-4,ASSAEIGGANVLT
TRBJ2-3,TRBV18,ASLRGLAGGTDTQY